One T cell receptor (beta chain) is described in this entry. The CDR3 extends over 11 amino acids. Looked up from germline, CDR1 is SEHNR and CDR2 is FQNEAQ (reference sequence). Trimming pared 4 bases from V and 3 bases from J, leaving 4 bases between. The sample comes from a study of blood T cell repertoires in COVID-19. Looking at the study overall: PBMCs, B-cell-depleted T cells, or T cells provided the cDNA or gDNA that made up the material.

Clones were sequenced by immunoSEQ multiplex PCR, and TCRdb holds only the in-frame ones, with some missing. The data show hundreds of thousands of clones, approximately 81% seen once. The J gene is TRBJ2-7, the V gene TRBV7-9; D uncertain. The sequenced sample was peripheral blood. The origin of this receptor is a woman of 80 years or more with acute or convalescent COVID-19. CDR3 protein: CASSSRYEQYF. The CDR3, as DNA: TGTGCCAGCAGCTCTCGCTACGAGCAGTACTTC.